The 29 T cell receptor beta chains listed next were all sequenced from one sample in a study of T cell changes during pregnancy in multiple sclerosis. Repertoires were generated with immunoSEQ multiplex PCR, while TCRdb's copy carries only in-frame clones and drops some. Among about 27,000 clones listed, 88% were seen once. The starting material was CD8+ T cells from peripheral blood mononuclear cells, obtained in the second trimester of pregnancy. Receptor source: a female donor with multiple sclerosis, enrolled in a pregnancy study.

V usage is TRBV19 and J usage is TRBJ1-4, with D perhaps TRBD1 (5 bases). Deletions cut 7 bases from V and 7 bases from J, with 16 bases between. Germline V gives CDR1 LNHDA, CDR2 SQIVND (reference sequence). The CDR3 has 14 residues. CDR3 DNA sequence: TGTGCCAGTACCATATGGCAGGGTGGTGAAAAACTGTTTTTT. Encoded protein: CASTIWQGGEKLFF.

CDR3 protein: CASSVLPGGGVDTQYF. As DNA, the CDR3 is TGTGCCAGCAGTGTTCTGCCGGGGGGTGGTGTGGATACGCAGTATTTT. J is TRBJ2-3 and V is TRBV27; 7 positions agree with TRBD2. Germline CDR1 reads MNHEY; CDR2 reads SMNVEV (reference sequence). The CDR3 is 16 amino acids. J lost 6 bases, V lost 5 bases, and 14 bases had no gene match.

This clone was counted a single time. This rearrangement joins TRBV6-4 to TRBJ2-3; 9 bases agree with TRBD1. CDR3 length: 14 amino acids. With V trimmed by 4 bases and J by 4 bases, 3 bases remained unmatched. CDR1 MRHNA and CDR2 SNTAGT come from the germline V gene. This chain's CDR3 is CASSGTGEADTQYF. CDR3 nucleotide sequence: TGTGCCAGCAGTGGGACAGGGGAGGCAGATACGCAGTATTTT.

Here the CDR3 DNA reads TGTGCCAGTAGTATTGGGGCAGGGACAAAGAGGGAAAAACTGTTTTTT. It encodes CASSIGAGTKREKLFF. This chain uses TRBV19 with TRBJ1-4; possibly TRBD1 for D (6 bases). V dropped 3 bases and J dropped 8 bases, with 19 bases sitting between them. The CDR3 consists of 16 residues. The germline V gene has CDR1 LNHDA and CDR2 SQIVND (reference sequence).

The chain combines TRBV5-1 with TRBJ2-3; 7 bases are a match to TRBD2. With 4 bases clipped from V and 3 bases from J, the junction kept 5 bases outside the gene matches. Looked up from germline, CDR1 is SGHRS and CDR2 is YFSETQ. The CDR3 covers 14 residues. CDR3 nucleotides: TGCGCCAGCAGCCCAACGGGGGGTACAGATACGCAGTATTTT. Its translation: CASSPTGGTDTQYF.

The genes are TRBV6-6 and TRBJ2-7, with 8 bases matching TRBD2. Per germline, CDR1 MNHNY and CDR2 SVGAGI (reference sequence). Trimming at V came to 0 bases and at J to 3 bases, leaving 7 bases not matched to a gene. The CDR3 length is 16 residues. CDR3 sequence (DNA): TGTGCCAGCAGTTACTCGGATAGCGGGGCCATCTACGAGCAGTACTTC. Amino acids: CASSYSDSGAIYEQYF.

The chain uses TRBV27 and TRBJ2-7, with a tentative D call TRBD2 (6 bases). The CDR3 loop spans 13 amino acids. The germline CDR1 and CDR2 sequences are MNHEY and SMNVEV (reference sequence). Trimming left V 5 bases short and J 2 bases short, with 10 bases between. The CDR3 region is CASSPGGAYEQYF. CDR3 coding DNA: TGTGCCAGCAGTCCAGGAGGGGCCTACGAGCAGTACTTC.

V usage is TRBV6-5 and J usage is TRBJ2-7, with 9 positions matching TRBD1. Trimming cost V 7 bases and J 5 bases; bases outside gene matches: 9. The CDR3 extends over 14 amino acids. Per the germline V gene, CDR1 is MNHEY and CDR2 is SVGAGI. The CDR3 reads CASKWTGEGDEQYF. As DNA, the CDR3 is TGTGCCAGCAAGTGGACAGGGGAGGGAGACGAGCAGTACTTC.

The chain uses TRBV7-9 and TRBJ1-6; D is uncertain. V was shortened by 1 base and J by 5 bases, with 12 bases between the two germline ends. CDR1 and CDR2 from the germline V gene are SEHNR and FQNEAQ (reference sequence). CDR3 size: 16 residues. The CDR3: CASSLVPTLNNSPLHF. The DNA of the CDR3 is TGTGCCAGCAGCTTAGTGCCGACACTGAATAATTCACCCCTCCACTTT. Combining the CDR3 with reference TRBV7-9 and TRBJ1-6 gives the whole variable domain DTGVSQNPRHKITKRGQNVTFRCDPISEHNRLYWYRQTLGQGPEFLTYFQNEAQLEKSRLLSDRFSAERPKGSFSTLEIQRTEQGDSAMYLCASSLVPTLNNSPLHFGNGTRLTVT.

The chain is built from TRBV11-2 and TRBJ2-2; tentatively, D is TRBD1 (6 bases). V dropped 8 bases and J dropped 1 base, with 14 bases sitting between them. The CDR3 length is 15 residues. The germline CDR1 and CDR2 sequences are SGHAT and FQNNGV. CDR3 protein: CASPTGMVNTGELFF. In nucleotides, the CDR3 is TGTGCCAGCCCTACAGGGATGGTGAACACCGGGGAGCTGTTTTTT. Based on the CDR3 plus reference TRBV11-2 and TRBJ2-2, the full variable domain is EAGVAQSPRYKIIEKRQSVAFWCNPISGHATLYWYQQILGQGPKLLIQFQNNGVVDDSQLPKDRFSAERLKGVDSTLKIQPAKLEDSAVYLCASPTGMVNTGELFFGEGSRLTVL.

The CDR3 spells CASSPRNGNEKLFF. CDR3 DNA sequence: TGCGCCAGCAGTCCCAGAAATGGTAATGAAAAACTGTTTTTT. The chain links TRBV23-1 to TRBJ1-4; no clear D. TRBV23-1 qualifies as an ORF whose function is uncertain. The CDR3 length is 14 residues. With 4 bases removed from V and 4 bases from J, the gap between germline ends came to 10 bases.

V and J are TRBV18 and TRBJ2-3; TRBD2 matches 12 bases. The V and J ends lost 0 bases and 1 base, in that order; junction bases with no gene match: 5. Per the germline V gene, CDR1 is KGHSH and CDR2 is LQKENI. The CDR3 has 18 amino acids. CDR3 coding DNA: TGTGCCAGCTCACCACCGCTAGCGGGGGGGCCAGGCACAGATACGCAGTATTTT. The encoded protein is CASSPPLAGGPGTDTQYF. Full variable domain (outside the CDR3, taken from reference TRBV18 and TRBJ2-3): NAGVMQNPRHLVRRRGQEARLRCSPMKGHSHVYWYRQLPEEGLKFMVYLQKENIIDESGMPKERFSAEFPKEGPSILRIQQVVRGDSAAYFCASSPPLAGGPGTDTQYFGPGTRLTVL.

V is TRBV7-2 and J is TRBJ1-2; 10 nucleotides agree with TRBD1. The CDR3 loop spans 15 amino acids. CDR1 and CDR2 (germline): SGHTA, FQGNSA. V lost 1 base to trimming and J lost 3 bases; unmatched junction nucleotides: 2. The CDR3 spells CASSLVGTGDYGYTF. The CDR3 region has the DNA TGTGCCAGCAGCTTAGTTGGGACAGGGGACTATGGCTACACCTTC.

CDR3 sequence reads: CASSLGYGGGDYRTDTQYF. Written as DNA, the CDR3 is TGTGCCAGCAGCTTAGGTTACGGCGGGGGGGATTACCGCACAGATACGCAGTATTTT. This chain links TRBV7-9 with TRBJ2-3; 9 bases are a match to TRBD2. J was trimmed by 1 base and V by 1 base; bases with no gene match: 12. From germline, CDR1 is SEHNR and CDR2 FQNEAQ (reference sequence). This CDR3 comprises 19 residues.

The gene calls are TRBV6-1 and TRBJ2-3; the match to TRBD2 covers 7 bases. The CDR3 loop spans 15 amino acids. Germline-derived CDR1 and CDR2 are MNHNS and SASEGT. The V gene end was trimmed by 2 bases and the J gene end by 4 bases; junction bases not matched to a gene: 6. Here the CDR3 reads CASSEIGGRADTQYF. The CDR3 DNA reads as TGTGCCAGCAGTGAAATTGGGGGGAGGGCAGATACGCAGTATTTT.

This rearrangement joins TRBV30 to TRBJ2-6; 7 nucleotides match TRBD1. CDR3 length: 19 residues. Trimming cost V 3 bases and J 1 base; bases outside gene matches: 15. The germline V gene has CDR1 GTSNPN and CDR2 SVGIG (reference sequence). In DNA, the CDR3 is TGTGCCTGGAGGGGGGAACAGGGGACGTCTGGGTCTGGGGCCAACGTCCTGACTTTC. Its translation is CAWRGEQGTSGSGANVLTF.

V gene TRBV7-9 combines with J gene TRBJ2-3, with a tentative D call TRBD1 (5 bases). Trimming removed 3 bases from V and 2 bases from J, with 9 bases in between. The germline V gene encodes CDR1 SEHNR and CDR2 FQNEAQ (reference sequence). The CDR3 totals 14 residues. Here the CDR3 DNA reads TGTGCCAGCAGCTTCGACAGATCCACAGATACGCAGTATTTT. Translating it yields CASSFDRSTDTQYF.

The chain carries TRBV27 and TRBJ1-2; 10 nucleotides agree with TRBD1. J gave up 8 bases and V 6 bases, and 6 bases lay outside the gene matches. Germline lookup yields CDR1 MNHEY and CDR2 SMNVEV (reference sequence). The CDR3 is 13 amino acids. The CDR3 is CASSLTGGGGYTF. The DNA of the CDR3 is TGTGCCAGCAGCCTGACAGGGGGCGGGGGCTACACCTTC.

The chain recombines TRBV5-1 with TRBJ2-7; 7 bases agree with TRBD1. This CDR3 is 16 amino acids long. V lost 1 base to trimming and J lost 3 bases; unmatched junction nucleotides: 10. In germline, CDR1 is SGHRS, CDR2 YFSETQ. CDR3 residues: CASSLMVGGTDYEQYF. The CDR3 DNA reads TGCGCCAGCAGCTTGATGGTAGGGGGCACGGACTACGAGCAGTACTTC.

The J gene is TRBJ1-2, the V gene TRBV11-2; no clear D. Between the trimmed V and J ends, which lost 6 bases and 4 bases, there was a span of 12 bases. CDR3 length equals 13 residues. CDR1 is SGHAT, CDR2 FQNNGV, per germline. The CDR3 nucleotides are TGTGCCAGCAGGGGGAGTCAAGTCTATGGCTACACCTTC. It encodes CASRGSQVYGYTF.

This chain uses TRBV5-4 with TRBJ2-6, with 10 bases aligning to TRBD1. The CDR3 extends over 19 amino acids. In germline, CDR1 is SGHNT, CDR2 YYREEE (reference sequence). Trimming cost V 1 base and J 3 bases; bases outside gene matches: 10. CDR3 loop: CASSLSETGGWFGANVLTF. CDR3 DNA sequence: TGTGCCAGCAGCTTGTCAGAGACAGGGGGCTGGTTTGGGGCCAACGTCCTGACTTTC.

The chain is built from TRBV6-5 and TRBJ1-6, with unresolved D. The V gene's germline CDR1 is MNHEY and CDR2 SVGAGI. Trimming cost V 6 bases and J 3 bases, with 12 bases left between them. The CDR3 contains 15 residues. The CDR3 DNA is TGTGCCAGCAGCTTCCGAGGATTCTATAATTCACCCCTCCACTTT. Amino acids: CASSFRGFYNSPLHF.

The chain combines TRBV7-2 with TRBJ2-7; tentative D call: TRBD2 (6 bases). Trimming took off 7 bases at V and 1 base at J, with 14 bases between the two ends. The CDR3 spans 14 residues. Germline CDR1 and CDR2: SGHTA and FQGNSA. This CDR3 is CASKWDLESYEQYF. Here the CDR3 DNA reads TGTGCCAGCAAGTGGGACTTGGAGTCCTACGAGCAGTACTTC.

This chain connects TRBV7-9 to TRBJ1-2; a possible D gene is TRBD1 (5 bases). CDR1 and CDR2 from the germline V gene are SEHNR and FQNEAQ (reference sequence). The V and J ends lost 8 bases and 4 bases respectively, with 14 bases between them. CDR3 length equals 13 residues. CDR3 in amino acids: CASVPGGSYGYTF. The DNA of the CDR3 is TGTGCCAGCGTCCCGGGGGGGAGCTATGGCTACACCTTC.

This sequence joins TRBV11-2 and TRBJ2-3; 9 bases are a match to TRBD2. The CDR3 is 17 amino acids. The germline V gene has CDR1 SGHAT and CDR2 FQNNGV. Unmatched junction bases numbered 10, after V lost 1 base and J lost 5 bases. The CDR3 sequence is CASSLGPSGARGDTQYF. The CDR3 DNA reads as TGTGCCAGCAGCTTAGGTCCTAGCGGGGCCAGGGGAGATACGCAGTATTTT. Based on the CDR3 plus reference TRBV11-2 and TRBJ2-3, the full variable domain is EAGVAQSPRYKIIEKRQSVAFWCNPISGHATLYWYQQILGQGPKLLIQFQNNGVVDDSQLPKDRFSAERLKGVDSTLKIQPAKLEDSAVYLCASSLGPSGARGDTQYFGPGTRLTVL.

This chain joins TRBV7-8 and TRBJ1-2; perhaps TRBD1 as D (5 bases). The CDR3 has 13 amino acids. The germline V and J ends were trimmed by 7 bases and 4 bases, with 13 bases remaining between them. CDR1 and CDR2 from the germline V gene are SGHVS and FQNEAQ. The CDR3 DNA sequence: TGTGCCAGCACCCTAAGCGACAGCTATGGCTACACCTTC. This gives the protein CASTLSDSYGYTF.

The chain carries TRBV27 and TRBJ1-5; D uncertain. Germline CDR1 MNHEY, CDR2 SMNVEV (reference sequence). CDR3 length: 15 residues. Trimming shortened V by 6 bases and J by 5 bases, and 17 bases separated the two germline ends. The CDR3 DNA is TGTGCCAGCAGCTTGGGGATCGGGGATTATCAGCCCCAGCATTTT. Translation gives CASSLGIGDYQPQHF.

This sequence joins TRBV6-5 and TRBJ1-3; D remains ambiguous. CDR3 length: 15 residues. Germline CDR1 reads MNHEY; CDR2 reads SVGAGI. V was clipped by 2 bases and J by 0 bases, with 8 bases between them. DNA for the CDR3: TGTGCCAGCAGTTACAGCTTATTCTCTGGAAACACCATATATTTT. Amino acid sequence: CASSYSLFSGNTIYF.

The chain joins TRBV30 to TRBJ2-2; TRBD2 aligns across 10 bases. V lost 4 bases to trimming and J lost 6 bases; unmatched junction nucleotides: 8. Germline CDR1 is GTSNPN and CDR2 is SVGIG (reference sequence). This CDR3 comprises 15 residues. The CDR3 DNA reads as TGTGCCTGGATCCAGCGGGGGGGCCTAGCCGGGGAGCTGTTTTTT. It codes for CAWIQRGGLAGELFF. Full variable domain (outside the CDR3, taken from reference TRBV30 and TRBJ2-2): SQTIHQWPATLVQPVGSPLSLECTVEGTSNPNLYWYRQAAGRGLQLLFYSVGIGQISSEVPQNLSASRPQDRQFILSSKKLLLSDSGFYLCAWIQRGGLAGELFFGEGSRLTVL.